Following are 14 T cell receptor beta chains from one sample sequenced in a study of cytomegalovirus exposure and HLA in healthy donors. It was with 60 Vbeta and 13 Jbeta primers that the PCR ran. Here immunoSEQ multiplex PCR was the method, and the copy in TCRdb shows in-frame clones only, minus some. In the table there are 150,000 to 200,000 clones, about 80% of which are singletons. Sequencing used PBMCs. All receptors derive from a woman in her thirties or forties in good health and CMV-seronegative.

CDR3 loop: CASSQGDTIYF. The DNA for the CDR3 is TGTGCCAGCAGCCAAGGAGACACCATATATTTT. The rearrangement joins TRBV14 to TRBJ1-3; no clear D. Germline V gives CDR1 SGHDN, CDR2 FVKESK. This CDR3 region has 11 residues. V gave up 1 base and J gave up 8 bases, with 3 bases separating them.

The V call is TRBV11-3, the J call TRBJ2-3, with D possibly matching TRBD1 (5 bases). The CDR3 is 15 amino acids. Germline CDR1 and CDR2: SGHNT and YENEEA. V was pared by 1 base and J by 5 bases, with 13 bases between. The CDR3 region has the DNA TGTGCCAGCAGCTTAGGCAGCAGGGCCGAAGATACGCAGTATTTT. Amino acid sequence: CASSLGSRAEDTQYF.

The rearrangement joins TRBV6-6 to TRBJ2-5, with D possibly matching TRBD1 (6 bases). The V end lost 4 bases, the J end lost 2 bases, and 17 bases lay between the germline ends. Germline CDR1 and CDR2: MNHNY and SVGAGI (reference sequence). The CDR3 totals 16 residues. The CDR3 DNA reads TGTGCCAGCAGTTCCTCCGGACAGCTCATACAAGAGACCCAGTACTTC. Its translation is CASSSSGQLIQETQYF.

The rearrangement uses TRBV15 and TRBJ2-3; D uncertain. The CDR3 is 18 amino acids. V was trimmed by 5 bases and J by 6 bases, leaving 27 bases between them. Per the germline V gene, CDR1 is LNHNV and CDR2 is YYDKDF (reference sequence). The CDR3 loop reads CATSGSRRGRSPRDTQYF. The DNA of the CDR3 is TGTGCCACCAGCGGGTCTAGGAGAGGCCGCTCGCCCCGCGATACGCAGTATTTT.

The DNA for the CDR3 is TGTGCCAGCAGTTACTCTTTTGCTGGCGGGGCCGGGGAGCTGTTTTTT. Its translation is CASSYSFAGGAGELFF. This chain connects TRBV6-5 to TRBJ2-2; perhaps TRBD2 as D (6 bases). Deletions cut 0 bases from V and 6 bases from J, with 14 bases between. CDR1 is MNHEY, CDR2 SVGAGI, per germline. This CDR3 comprises 16 residues.

The chain employs TRBV27 and TRBJ2-7, with D unclear. Trimming stripped 3 bases from V and 2 bases from J, with 8 bases between. Per the germline V gene, CDR1 is MNHEY and CDR2 is SMNVEV (reference sequence). The CDR3 consists of 13 residues. CDR3 protein: CASSFSPPYEQYF. Here the CDR3 DNA reads TGTGCCAGCAGTTTCTCCCCCCCCTACGAGCAGTACTTC.

Only a few counts were recorded for this clone. V is TRBV11-1 and J is TRBJ2-2, with 8 nucleotides matching TRBD1. The CDR3 runs to 16 residues. V lost 5 bases, J lost 1 base, and 6 bases stayed unmatched. Germline V gives CDR1 SGHAT, CDR2 FQDESV (reference sequence). The CDR3 protein is CASSAPGTGNTGELFF. The DNA for the CDR3 is TGTGCCAGCAGCGCCCCCGGGACAGGGAACACCGGGGAGCTGTTTTTT.

This clone occurred once. The CDR3 DNA reads as TGTGCCAGCAGCAACGGACAGGGAGAGACCCAGTACTTC. It is translated as CASSNGQGETQYF. This chain uses TRBV5-4 with TRBJ2-5, with 8 bases that match TRBD1. In germline, CDR1 is SGHNT, CDR2 YYREEE (reference sequence). Trimming took 4 bases from V and 4 from J; bases not matched to a gene: 3. CDR3 length equals 13 residues.

CDR3 residues: CASSLEPTNYGYTF. In DNA, the CDR3 is TGTGCCAGCAGCTTAGAGCCTACCAACTATGGCTACACCTTC. The rearrangement joins TRBV11-1 to TRBJ1-2; D remains ambiguous. CDR3 size: 14 residues. Per the germline V gene, CDR1 is SGHAT and CDR2 is FQDESV (reference sequence). V was trimmed by 1 base and J by 2 bases, leaving 8 bases between them.

The genes are TRBV27 and TRBJ1-2; D not resolved. The V gene's germline CDR1 is MNHEY and CDR2 SMNVEV (reference sequence). This CDR3 comprises 15 residues. The ends were cut back, 7 bases at V and 1 base at J, with 16 bases in the middle. The CDR3: CASKGETSFNYGYTF. The CDR3 bases are TGTGCCAGCAAAGGAGAGACTTCGTTTAACTATGGCTACACCTTC.

This chain uses TRBV7-2 with TRBJ2-3; D call uncertain. The CDR3 has 16 amino acids. V lost 2 bases to trimming and J lost 0 bases, with 12 bases between them. Per the germline V gene, CDR1 is SGHTA and CDR2 is FQGNSA. CDR3 sequence reads: CASSLSRKSSTDTQYF. Written as DNA, the CDR3 is TGTGCCAGCAGCTTATCCAGGAAATCTAGCACAGATACGCAGTATTTT.

The rearrangement uses TRBV29-1 and TRBJ2-2; TRBD1 aligns across 10 bases. J lost 6 bases, V lost 4 bases, and 8 bases had no gene match. The CDR3 length is 15 residues. The germline CDR1 and CDR2 sequences are SQVTM and ANQGSEA. CDR3 bases: TGCAGCGTTGGGCGACAGGGGGCGAGGGCCGGGGAGCTGTTTTTT. Amino acid sequence: CSVGRQGARAGELFF.

CDR3 nucleotide sequence: TGTGCCAGCAGTGCGCGGGACTCTTCTAGCACAGATACGCAGTATTTT. This sequence encodes CASSARDSSSTDTQYF. The chain joins TRBV6-1 to TRBJ2-3, with D tentatively TRBD2 (6 bases). The germline V gene has CDR1 MNHNS and CDR2 SASEGT. CDR3 length equals 16 residues. The V end lost 4 bases, the J end lost 0 bases, and 14 bases lay between the germline ends.

CDR3 region: CASSSGVIGELFF. CDR3 in DNA: TGTGCCAGCAGTTCGGGAGTGATCGGGGAGCTGTTTTTT. The gene calls are TRBV5-4 and TRBJ2-2; D possibly corresponds to TRBD2 (6 bases). The germline CDR1 and CDR2 sequences are SGHNT and YYREEE (reference sequence). This CDR3 has 13 amino acids. V was clipped by 5 bases and J by 7 bases, with 12 bases between them. The full variable domain, completed using reference TRBV5-4 and TRBJ2-2, is ETGVTQSPTHLIKTRGQQVTLRCSSQSGHNTVSWYQQALGQGPQFIFQYYREEENGRGNFPPRFSGLQFPNYSSELNVNALELDDSALYLCASSSGVIGELFFGEGSRLTVL.